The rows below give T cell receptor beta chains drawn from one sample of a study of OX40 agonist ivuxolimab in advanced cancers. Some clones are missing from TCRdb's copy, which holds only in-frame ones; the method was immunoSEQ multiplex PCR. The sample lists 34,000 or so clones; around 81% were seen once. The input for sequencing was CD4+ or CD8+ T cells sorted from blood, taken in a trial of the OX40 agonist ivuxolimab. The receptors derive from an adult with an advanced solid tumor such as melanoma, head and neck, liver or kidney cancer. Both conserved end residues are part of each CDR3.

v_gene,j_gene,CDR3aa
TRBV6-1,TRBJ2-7,CASSDPFLARYEQYF
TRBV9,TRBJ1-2,CASSAASLRDREPYTF
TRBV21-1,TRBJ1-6,CALRGGGNSPLHF
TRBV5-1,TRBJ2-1,CATSSEGRTGLVNNEQFF
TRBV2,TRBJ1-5,CASRKGGRGGVQPQHF
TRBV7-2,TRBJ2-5,CASSLGLALETQYF
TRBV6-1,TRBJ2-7,CASRELDRGRVNEQYF
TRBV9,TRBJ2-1,CASSLGGSRTYNEQFF
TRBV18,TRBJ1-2,CASSRSRDTNYGYTF
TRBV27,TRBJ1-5,CASSSGTGINQPQHF
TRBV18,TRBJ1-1,CASSPFQGQNTEAFF
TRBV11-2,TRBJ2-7,CASSLDWSGRQYF
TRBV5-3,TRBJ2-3,CARSCQVRTQYF
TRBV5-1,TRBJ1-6,CASSSTDKYNSPLHF
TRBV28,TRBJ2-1,CASSEGTSGRVDEQFF
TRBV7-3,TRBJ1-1,CASSLTGGNTEAFF
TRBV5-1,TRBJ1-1,CASSSGQPNTEAFF
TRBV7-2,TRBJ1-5,CASSWTGDQPQHF
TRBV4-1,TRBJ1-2,CASSQAQGGGYGYTF
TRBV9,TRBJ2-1,CASSVAQRPQEQFF
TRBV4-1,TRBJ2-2,CASSTGQGNTGELFF
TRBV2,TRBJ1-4,CATSYSSRNEKLFF
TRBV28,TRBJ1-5,CASSLPETRFQPQHF
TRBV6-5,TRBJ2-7,CASSYSTSEQYF
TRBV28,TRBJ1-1,CASNRQGSTEAFF
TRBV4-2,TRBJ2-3,CASSRGTSGGAGTDTQYF
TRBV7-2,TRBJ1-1,CASSSTYGSLRPEAFF
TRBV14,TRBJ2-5,CASSQKRGIQETQYF
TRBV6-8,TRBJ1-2,CARRGTASEGGYTF
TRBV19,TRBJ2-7,CASKGTGSYEQYF
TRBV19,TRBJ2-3,CASSGIAGGSTDTQYF
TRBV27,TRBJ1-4,CASSAFGGREKLFF
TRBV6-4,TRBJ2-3,CATRMGQDTDTQYF
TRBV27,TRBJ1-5,CASSPWSNQPQHF
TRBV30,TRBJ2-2,CAWSVTGTGELFF
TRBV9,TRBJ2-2,CASSVSSGVVNTGELFF
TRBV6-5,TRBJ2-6,CASGIPRGGANVLTF
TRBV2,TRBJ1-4,CASSIHPNQGEKLFF
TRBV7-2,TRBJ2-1,CASSLVAGDRNEQFF
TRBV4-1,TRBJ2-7,CASSQIGTSGYEQYF
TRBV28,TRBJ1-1,CASSLQGGGAEAFF
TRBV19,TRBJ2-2,CASLDRQYTGELFF
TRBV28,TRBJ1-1,CASRTPRGGDTEAFF
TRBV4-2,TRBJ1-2,CASSSGTGPNYGYTF
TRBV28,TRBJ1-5,CASSLFPGERNQPQHF
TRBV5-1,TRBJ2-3,CASSLGQGGDTQYF
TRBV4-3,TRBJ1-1,CASSPDRVRTEAFF
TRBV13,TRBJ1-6,CASRTVGNSPLHF
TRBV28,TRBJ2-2,CASSLPQGNTGELFF
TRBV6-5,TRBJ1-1,CASSGGVEAFF
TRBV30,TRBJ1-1,CAWRWTGVVNTEAFF
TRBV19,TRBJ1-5,CASSPRQIHQPQHF
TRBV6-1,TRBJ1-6,CASREPTAISYNSPLHF
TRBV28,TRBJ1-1,CASSAKGTRNTEAFF
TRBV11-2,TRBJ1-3,CASSLTGRGRTDGNTIYF